A single sample gave rise to the 9 T cell receptor beta chains below, sequenced in a study of T cell changes during pregnancy in multiple sclerosis (dated by TCRdb to 2018 to 2020). The library came from the immunoSEQ multiplex PCR assay. In TCRdb, the immuneACCESS table is reduced to in-frame sequences with V and J assigned. These tables do not hold every clone; where another copy was compared, an unresolved V gene accounts for under half, and the others remain unexplained. Counted in this sample were around 62,000 clones; roughly nine tenths of them appeared once. Of the sample, about 2.5% is held by the ten largest clones. Sequencing used peripheral blood, obtained in the first trimester of pregnancy. The receptor source for this set is a female donor with multiple sclerosis, enrolled in a pregnancy study.

In this sample, this clone turned up once. The chain is built from TRBV4-2 and TRBJ2-7; 8 bases map to TRBD2. Germline trimming cut 2 bases from V and 2 bases from J; bases unmatched to any gene: 5. In germline, CDR1 is LGHNA, CDR2 YNFKEQ. CDR3 length equals 15 residues. CDR3 bases: TGTGCCAGCAGCCAAAACAGCGGGGGCACCTACGAGCAGTACTTC. This codes for CASSQNSGGTYEQYF.

The chain joins TRBV9 to TRBJ2-7; weak D call: TRBD2 (6 bases). V lost 2 bases to trimming and J lost 0 bases, with 12 bases between them. CDR3 size: 15 residues. Looked up from germline, CDR1 is SGDLS and CDR2 is YYNGEE. The CDR3: CASSVSSATSYEQYF. In DNA form, the CDR3 reads TGTGCCAGCAGCGTCTCTAGCGCCACCTCCTACGAGCAGTACTTC.

This rearrangement joins TRBV7-3 to TRBJ2-1; D gene unclear. Trimming took off 8 bases at V and 2 bases at J, with 13 bases between the two ends. The CDR3 contains 14 residues. The germline V gene encodes CDR1 SGHTA and CDR2 FQGTGA. The CDR3 DNA is TGTGCCAGCCGAGATAGTTTGCCCTACAATGAGCAGTTCTTC. It codes for CASRDSLPYNEQFF.

The chain uses TRBV19 and TRBJ2-1; 10 nucleotides align to TRBD1. Per germline, CDR1 LNHDA and CDR2 SQIVND (reference sequence). CDR3 length: 18 residues. V shed 3 bases and J 3 bases; nucleotides not matched to a gene: 11. This chain's CDR3 is CASSIPSIDRGLYNEQFF. DNA for the CDR3: TGTGCCAGTAGTATCCCATCCATAGACAGGGGGCTCTACAATGAGCAGTTCTTC.

The genes are TRBV6-5 and TRBJ2-5, with a tentative D call TRBD1 (5 bases). From germline, CDR1 is MNHEY and CDR2 SVGAGI. Between the trimmed V and J ends, which lost 3 bases and 4 bases, there was a span of 9 bases. The CDR3 contains 13 residues. The CDR3 sequence is CASSYGRVETQYF. The CDR3 nucleotides read TGTGCCAGCAGTTATGGCAGGGTAGAGACCCAGTACTTC.

Concerning this clone itself: The limits of the CDR3 on the DNA are not certain, so only TCRdb's listed CDR3 is given. V is TRBV28 and J is TRBJ1-1. The CDR3 spans 12 amino acids, including both terminal residues. Germline V gene data show CDR1 as MDHEN and CDR2 as SYDVKM. This chain's CDR3 is CASSSSNTEAFF.

This clone has only one observation. The rearrangement joins TRBV25-1 to TRBJ2-7, with D unclear. Trimming removed 0 bases from V and 3 bases from J, with 6 bases in between. Germline lookup yields CDR1 MGHDK and CDR2 SYGVNS. This CDR3 spans 13 amino acids. The CDR3 coding sequence is TGTGCCAGCAGTGAATATAATAGCTACGAGCAGTACTTC. Its translation: CASSEYNSYEQYF.

The rearrangement joins TRBV27 to TRBJ1-1, with D maybe TRBD1 (5 bases). Germline-derived CDR1 and CDR2 are MNHEY and SMNVEV (reference sequence). This CDR3 spans 12 amino acids. The V end was cut by 6 bases, the J end by 10 bases, with 15 bases between. The CDR3 DNA reads as TGTGCCAGCAGCCCAACAGGAAACGGAGCTTTCTTT. It yields the protein CASSPTGNGAFF.

This clone was observed once. This sequence joins TRBV6-5 and TRBJ1-1; TRBD1 matches 10 bases. This CDR3 has 14 amino acids. The V segment lost 2 bases and the J segment 4 bases; nucleotides outside the gene matches: 1. Germline V gene sequence: CDR1 MNHEY, CDR2 SVGAGI. The CDR3 DNA is TGTGCCAGCAGTTACAGGACAGGGGGCACTGAAGCTTTCTTT. Protein product: CASSYRTGGTEAFF.